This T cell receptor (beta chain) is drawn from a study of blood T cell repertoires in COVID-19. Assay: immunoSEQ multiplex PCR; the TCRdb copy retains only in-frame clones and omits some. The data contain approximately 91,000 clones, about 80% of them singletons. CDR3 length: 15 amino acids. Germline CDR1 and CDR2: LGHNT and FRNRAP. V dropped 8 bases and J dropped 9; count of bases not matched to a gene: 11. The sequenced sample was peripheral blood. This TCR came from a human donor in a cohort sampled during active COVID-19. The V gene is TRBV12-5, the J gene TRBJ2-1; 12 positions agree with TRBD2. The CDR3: CASRLAGGRNSEQFF. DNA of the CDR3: TGTGCTAGTAGGCTAGCGGGAGGGCGGAACAGTGAGCAGTTCTTC. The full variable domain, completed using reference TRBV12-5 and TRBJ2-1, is DARVTQTPRHKVTEMGQEVTMRCQPILGHNTVFWYRQTMMQGLELLAYFRNRAPLDDSGMPKDRFSAEMPDATLATLKIQPSEPRDSAVYFCASRLAGGRNSEQFFGPGTRLTVL.